The clone carrying this T cell receptor beta chain turned up a few times. Antigen specificity is unknown. Sequenced by immunoSEQ multiplex PCR; TCRdb stores in-frame clones only, minus some. This table has about half a million clones, 70% to 85% appearing once. The data are from a study of shared clonotypes between healthy human individuals. Looking at the study overall: Contributing individuals were a couple of females and a few males aged 18 to 49.

The CDR3 is 13 amino acids. Germline V gene sequence: CDR1 MDHEN, CDR2 SYDVKM. The germline V and J ends were trimmed by 7 bases and 4 bases, with 10 bases remaining between them. Findings of the study overall: The sole specimen, blood, was sampled, and tissue repertoires likely differ. Sequencing depth was a factor that was expected to affect clonotype sharing among donors.

This sequence joins TRBV28 and TRBJ2-2; the D gene could be TRBD1 or TRBD2 (5 bases each). This receptor was taken from a woman between 40 and 55 years old in good health. Some clones in this sample may be carry-over from other donors' samples. The sequenced sample consisted of PBMCs. This CDR3 reads CASTRESTGELFF. The CDR3 bases are TGTGCCAGCACCAGGGAGAGCACCGGGGAGCTGTTTTTT.